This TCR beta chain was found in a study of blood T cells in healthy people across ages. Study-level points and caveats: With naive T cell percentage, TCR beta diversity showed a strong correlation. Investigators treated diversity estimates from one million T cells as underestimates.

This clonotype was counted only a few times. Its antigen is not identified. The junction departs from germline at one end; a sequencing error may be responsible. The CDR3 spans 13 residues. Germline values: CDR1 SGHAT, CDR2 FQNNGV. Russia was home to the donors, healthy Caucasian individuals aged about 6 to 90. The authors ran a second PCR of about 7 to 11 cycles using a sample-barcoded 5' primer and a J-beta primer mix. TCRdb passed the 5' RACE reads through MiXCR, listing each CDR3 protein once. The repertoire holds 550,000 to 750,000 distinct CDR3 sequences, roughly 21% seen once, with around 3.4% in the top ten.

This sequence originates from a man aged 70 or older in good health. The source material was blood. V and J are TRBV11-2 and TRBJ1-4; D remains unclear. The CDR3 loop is CARSIRVGEKLFF. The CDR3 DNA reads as TGTGCCCGCAGCATTAGGGTGGGGGAAAAACTGTTTTTT.